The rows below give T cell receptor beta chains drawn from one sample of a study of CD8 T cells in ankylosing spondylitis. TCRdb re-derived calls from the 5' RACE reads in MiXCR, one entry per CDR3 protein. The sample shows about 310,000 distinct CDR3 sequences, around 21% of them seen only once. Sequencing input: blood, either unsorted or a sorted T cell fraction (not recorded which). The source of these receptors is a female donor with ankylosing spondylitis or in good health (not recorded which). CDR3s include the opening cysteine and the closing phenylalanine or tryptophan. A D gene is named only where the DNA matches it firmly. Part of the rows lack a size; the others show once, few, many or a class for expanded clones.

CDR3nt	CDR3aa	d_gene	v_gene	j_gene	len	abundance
TGTGCCAGCAGTGAAGCGCGGGCGGGACGAGGTCCGGATGAGCAGTTCTTC	CASSEARAGRGPDEQFF	.	TRBV2	TRBJ2-1	17	once
TGTGCCAGCAGCCCAATAAGAGGGGAATCACCCCTCCACTTT	CASSPIRGESPLHF	.	TRBV27	TRBJ1-6	14	.
TGTGCCAGCAGCTTATCGTCGGGATTAGTGGTCAAAAACATTCAGTACTTC	CASSLSSGLVVKNIQYF	.	TRBV7-2	TRBJ2-4	17	.
TGTGCCAGCAGCTTGGGTGCAGGATGGGATAGCACAGATACGCAGTATTTT	CASSLGAGWDSTDTQYF	.	TRBV5-4	TRBJ2-3	17	few
TGTGCCAGCAATTTTAGAACAGGTCCAGAGGCCCAGTACTTC	CASNFRTGPEAQYF	.	TRBV27	TRBJ2-5	14	.
TGTGCCAGCGCCCCATGGAACACTGAAGCTTTCTTT	CASAPWNTEAFF	.	TRBV6-1	TRBJ1-1	12	few
TGTGCCAGCGGGACAGGGGAACTCTATGGCTACACCTTC	CASGTGELYGYTF	TRBD1	TRBV6-2/TRBV6-3	TRBJ1-2	13	.
TGTGCCAGCAGTTCTCACAGGGGTGTCACTGAAGCTTTCTTT	CASSSHRGVTEAFF	TRBD1	TRBV6-5	TRBJ1-1	14	few
TGTGCCAGCAGCCCGGGGATGAGAGAGCAGTACTTC	CASSPGMREQYF	.	TRBV5-6	TRBJ2-7	12	few
TGTGCCAGCAGTAGACTCGGGACGGAGAGACTCAATCAGCCCCAGCATTTT	CASSRLGTERLNQPQHF	.	TRBV12-3/TRBV12-4	TRBJ1-5	17	.
TGTGCCACCAGCAGAGCAGGGGGCCAGCGGGCGGGGGATGAGCAGTTCTTC	CATSRAGGQRAGDEQFF	.	TRBV15	TRBJ2-1	17	.
TGTGCCATCAAGCCACAGGGTGGGAATTCACCCCTCCACTTT	CAIKPQGGNSPLHF	.	TRBV10-3	TRBJ1-6	14	few
TGCGCCAGCAGTGAGTCTAGCCGGGGCACAGATACGCAGTATTTT	CASSESSRGTDTQYF	.	TRBV10-2	TRBJ2-3	15	few
TGCAGTGCCGGGACTTCTTACAATGAGCAGTTCTTC	CSAGTSYNEQFF	.	TRBV20-1	TRBJ2-1	12	.
TGTGCCAGCAGTGAAACTACAGGGGCCACAGATACGCAGTATTTT	CASSETTGATDTQYF	TRBD1	TRBV6-1	TRBJ2-3	15	.
TGTGCCTGGAACTCCTTGAGGCGGTCAGAGCAGTTCTTC	CAWNSLRRSEQFF	.	TRBV30	TRBJ2-1	13	once
TGTGCCAGCATAAGGACACAGAGGACCGGGGAGCTGTTTTTT	CASIRTQRTGELFF	.	TRBV6-2/TRBV6-3	TRBJ2-2	14	.
TGTGCCAGCAAAGGTGGTTTTGGGACAGGGAGGACAGATACGCAGTATTTT	CASKGGFGTGRTDTQYF	TRBD1	TRBV6-1	TRBJ2-3	17	few
TGTGCCAGCAGTTCATCCGGGACTACCGACAATGAGCAGTTCTTC	CASSSSGTTDNEQFF	TRBD2	TRBV6-5	TRBJ2-1	15	.
TGTGCCAGCAGTCCCAGCGGGGTAAATAACTACGAGCAGTACTTC	CASSPSGVNNYEQYF	TRBD2	TRBV6-1	TRBJ2-7	15	.
TGTGCCAGTAGTGTCCGGGACAGGGGAGCCTGGAGCAATCAGCCCCAGCATTTT	CASSVRDRGAWSNQPQHF	TRBD1	TRBV19	TRBJ1-5	18	few
TGTGCCAGCAGTTCCGGGACAGGGTTTGGCAATCAGCCCCAGCATTTT	CASSSGTGFGNQPQHF	TRBD1	TRBV12-3/TRBV12-4	TRBJ1-5	16	.
TGCGCCAGCAGCTTGTCGAGGAGGGAGACCCAGTACTTC	CASSLSRRETQYF	.	TRBV5-1	TRBJ2-5	13	few
TGTGCCAGCAGCGTAGACAACGGCGCCAAAAACATTCAGTACTTC	CASSVDNGAKNIQYF	.	TRBV9	TRBJ2-4	15	.
TGTGCCAGCAGCCAAAGGACAGGGTGGGGTGAGACCCAGTACTTC	CASSQRTGWGETQYF	TRBD1	TRBV5-6	TRBJ2-5	15	.
TGTGCCAGCAGGCGACAGGGAGGCACAGATACGCAGTATTTT	CASRRQGGTDTQYF	TRBD1	TRBV12-3/TRBV12-4	TRBJ2-3	14	many